This TCR beta chain was retrieved from a study of response to subunit inactivated influenza vaccine. This clonotype was observed a handful of times. Its specificity is not known. Germline CDR1 DFQATT, CDR2 SNEGSKA (reference sequence). The CDR3 is made up of 15 amino acids. The junction had 6 bases not matched to a gene; V was cut back by 4 bases and J by 5 bases. TCRdb used MiXCR to reprocess the RT-PCR reads, holding one entry per CDR3 protein. The table lists more than 250,000 distinct CDR3 sequences, 21% of them singletons. Study results and caveats: Researchers suggested that each seasonal influenza vaccination recruits few new T cells.

J is TRBJ2-1 and V is TRBV20-1; 12 nucleotides line up with TRBD2. Specimen: PBMCs from blood, collected about 20 months after vaccination. This receptor was obtained from a man between 50 and 70 years old who received an inactivated influenza vaccine. The DNA for the CDR3 is TGCAGTGCTACTCTACTAGCGGGAGGAAACAATGAGCAGTTCTTC. Protein: CSATLLAGGNNEQFF.